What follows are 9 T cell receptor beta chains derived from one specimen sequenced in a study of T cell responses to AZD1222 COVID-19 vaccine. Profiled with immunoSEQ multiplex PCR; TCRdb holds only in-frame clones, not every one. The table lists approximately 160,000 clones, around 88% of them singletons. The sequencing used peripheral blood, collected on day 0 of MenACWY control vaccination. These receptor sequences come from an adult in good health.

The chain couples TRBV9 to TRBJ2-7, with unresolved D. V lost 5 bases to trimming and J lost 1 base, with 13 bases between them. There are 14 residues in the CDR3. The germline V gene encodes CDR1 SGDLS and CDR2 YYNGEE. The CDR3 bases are TGTGCCAGCAGTCCCATATTCCCTTCCTACGAGCAGTACTTC. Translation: CASSPIFPSYEQYF.

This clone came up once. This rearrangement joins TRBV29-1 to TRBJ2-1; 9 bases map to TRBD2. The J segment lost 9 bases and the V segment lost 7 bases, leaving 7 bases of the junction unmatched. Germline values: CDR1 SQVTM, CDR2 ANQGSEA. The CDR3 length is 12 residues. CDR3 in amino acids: CSGLAGVGEQFF. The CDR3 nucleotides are TGCAGCGGCTTAGCGGGAGTGGGTGAGCAGTTCTTC.

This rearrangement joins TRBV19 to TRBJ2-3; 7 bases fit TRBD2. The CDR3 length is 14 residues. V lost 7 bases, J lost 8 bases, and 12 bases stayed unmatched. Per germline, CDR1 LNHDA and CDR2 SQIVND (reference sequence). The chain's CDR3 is CASKTSRLGGTQYF. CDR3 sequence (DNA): TGTGCCAGTAAGACTAGCCGGTTGGGGGGTACGCAGTATTTT.

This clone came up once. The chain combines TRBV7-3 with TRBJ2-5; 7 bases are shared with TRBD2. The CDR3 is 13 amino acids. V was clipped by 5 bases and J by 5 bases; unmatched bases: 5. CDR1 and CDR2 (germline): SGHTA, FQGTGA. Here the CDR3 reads CASSRGREETQYF. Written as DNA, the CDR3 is TGTGCCAGCAGCCGGGGGAGGGAGGAGACCCAGTACTTC.

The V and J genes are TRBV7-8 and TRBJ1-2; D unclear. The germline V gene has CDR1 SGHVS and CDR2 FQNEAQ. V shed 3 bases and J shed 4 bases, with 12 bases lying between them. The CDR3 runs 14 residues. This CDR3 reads CASSFREQGYGYTF. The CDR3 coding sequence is TGTGCCAGCAGCTTCCGGGAGCAAGGCTATGGCTACACCTTC.

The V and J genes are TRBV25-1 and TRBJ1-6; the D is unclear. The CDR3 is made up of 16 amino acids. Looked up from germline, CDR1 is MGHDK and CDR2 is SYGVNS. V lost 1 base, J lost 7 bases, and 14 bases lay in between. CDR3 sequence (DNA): TGTGCCAGCAGTGAATTCCGCGCCAGGACGAATTCACCCCTCCACTTT. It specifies CASSEFRARTNSPLHF.

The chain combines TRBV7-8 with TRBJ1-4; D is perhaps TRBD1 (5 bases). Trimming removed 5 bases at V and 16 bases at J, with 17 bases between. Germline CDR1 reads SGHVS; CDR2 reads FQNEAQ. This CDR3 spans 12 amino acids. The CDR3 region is CASSPLAGVRFF. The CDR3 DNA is TGTGCCAGCAGCCCGCTGGCGGGGGTTCGGTTTTTT.

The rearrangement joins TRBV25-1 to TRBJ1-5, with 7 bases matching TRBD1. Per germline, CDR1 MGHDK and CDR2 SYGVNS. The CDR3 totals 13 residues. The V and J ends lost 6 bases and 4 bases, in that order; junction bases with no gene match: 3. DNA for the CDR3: TGTGCCAGCAGGCAGGGGGTGAATCAGCCCCAGCATTTT. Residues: CASRQGVNQPQHF.

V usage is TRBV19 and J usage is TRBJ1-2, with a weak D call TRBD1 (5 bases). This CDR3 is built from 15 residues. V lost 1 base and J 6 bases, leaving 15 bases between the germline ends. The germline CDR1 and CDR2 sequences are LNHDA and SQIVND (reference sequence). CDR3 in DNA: TGTGCCAGTAGTATAGTGCCCGGGGCAGGGCATGGCTACACCTTC. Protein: CASSIVPGAGHGYTF.